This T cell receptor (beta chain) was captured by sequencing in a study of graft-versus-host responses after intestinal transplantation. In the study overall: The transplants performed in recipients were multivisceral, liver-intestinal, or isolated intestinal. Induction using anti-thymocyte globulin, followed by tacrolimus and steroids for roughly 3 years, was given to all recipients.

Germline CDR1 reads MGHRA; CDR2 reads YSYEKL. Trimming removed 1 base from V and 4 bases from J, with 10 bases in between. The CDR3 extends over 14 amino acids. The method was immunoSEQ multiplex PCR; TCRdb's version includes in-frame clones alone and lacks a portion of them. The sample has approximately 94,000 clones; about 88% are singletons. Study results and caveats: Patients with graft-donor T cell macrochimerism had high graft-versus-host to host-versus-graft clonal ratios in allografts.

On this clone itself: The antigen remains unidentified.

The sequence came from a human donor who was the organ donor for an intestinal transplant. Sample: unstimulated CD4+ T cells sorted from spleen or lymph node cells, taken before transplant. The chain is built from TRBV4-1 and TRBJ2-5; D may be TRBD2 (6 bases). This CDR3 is CASSQVFGGETQYF. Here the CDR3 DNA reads TGCGCCAGCAGCCAAGTATTCGGGGGAGAGACCCAGTACTTC.